This paragraph reports one T cell receptor (beta chain). What it recognizes is unknown. The data belong to a study of CD8+CD57+ T cells in acquired aplastic anemia. Overall study: When averaged, DNA from sorted CD4+ and CD8+ cells came to 2.5 to 4 ug.

Genomic DNA provided the template from which TCR beta VDJ and CDR3 profiles were obtained. TCRdb used MiXCR to reprocess the reads, holding one entry per CDR3 protein. The table records approximately 190,000 distinct CDR3 sequences, roughly half of them present only once. In germline, CDR1 is KGHDR, CDR2 SFDVKD. V was pared by 2 bases and J by 4 bases, with 13 bases between. CDR3 size: 15 residues. In patients chosen for sequencing, flow cytometry had shown CD8+CD57+ cell expansion. Notes on the study in general: Overlapping CD8+ CDR3 repertoires of patients and controls contained under 30 shared sequences.

Sample: sorted CD4+, CD8+, or CD8+CD57+ T cells (not recorded which) from PBMCs. The receptor was isolated from a human donor with aplastic anemia. The chain joins TRBV24-1 to TRBJ1-2, with D possibly matching TRBD1 (6 bases). The CDR3 loop is CATSDSQGGRYGYTF. The CDR3, as DNA: TGTGCCACCAGTGATTCACAGGGTGGCCGCTATGGCTACACCTTC.